Following are 21 T cell receptor beta chains from one sample sequenced in a study of T cells in localized non-small cell lung cancer. The repertoire was sequenced with immunoSEQ multiplex PCR; TCRdb's copy has only in-frame clones and lacks some. This sample carries tens of thousands of clones, over 85% of them seen once, and the ten largest clones take more than 5.5%. Sample: peripheral blood, taken before any cancer treatment. The source of these receptors is a female donor of 60 years or more with stage I lung adenocarcinoma.

This clone appeared a single time. The chain links TRBV4-1 to TRBJ2-1, with 9 bases lining up with TRBD2. CDR1 and CDR2 (germline): MGHRA, YSYEKL. The CDR3 extends over 18 amino acids. V was clipped by 4 bases and J by 4 bases; unmatched bases: 14. Here the CDR3 reads CASSRRDPWRGGYNEQFF. The CDR3 nucleotides are TGCGCCAGCAGCCGTCGAGACCCCTGGCGGGGGGGGTACAATGAGCAGTTCTTC.

The V and J genes are TRBV6-5 and TRBJ2-7; maybe TRBD1 (6 bases). CDR1 MNHEY and CDR2 SVGAGI come from the germline V gene. This CDR3 is 14 amino acids long. V gave up 6 bases and J gave up 4 bases, with 16 bases separating them. The CDR3 DNA sequence: TGTGCCAGCAGACCCTCCGGGACACCGTACGAGCAGTACTTC. Amino acids: CASRPSGTPYEQYF.

The gene calls are TRBV18 and TRBJ2-7; a weak D match, TRBD1 (5 bases). Trimming pared 3 bases from V and 7 bases from J, leaving 13 bases between. The CDR3 has 13 residues. In germline, CDR1 is KGHSH, CDR2 LQKENI. CDR3 amino acids: CASSPTPQGEQYV. The DNA of the CDR3 is TGTGCCAGCTCACCGACGCCCCAGGGAGAGCAGTACGTC.

The V and J genes are TRBV7-6 and TRBJ2-7; D may be TRBD2 (6 bases). The V end was cut by 5 bases, the J end by 3 bases, with 23 bases between. This CDR3 has 17 residues. Germline V gene data show CDR1 as SGHVS and CDR2 as FNYEAQ. CDR3 bases: TGTGCCAGCAGCACTAGCCGGTCGGGTGGGGTGGACTACGAGCAGTACTTC. It yields the protein CASSTSRSGGVDYEQYF.

In DNA form, the CDR3 reads TGTGCCAGCAGCGCGCTAGCGGGGGGCACTTTCTCCTACAATGAGCAGTTCTTC. Residues: CASSALAGGTFSYNEQFF. The chain joins TRBV7-9 to TRBJ2-1; 11 bases match TRBD2. The CDR3 has 18 residues. With 5 bases clipped from V and 0 bases from J, the junction kept 9 bases outside the gene matches. Per germline, CDR1 SEHNR and CDR2 FQNEAQ (reference sequence).

V usage is TRBV7-9 and J usage is TRBJ2-2; unclear D gene. CDR1 is SEHNR and CDR2 is FQNEAQ in the germline V gene (reference sequence). Trimming removed 3 bases from V and 3 bases from J, with 8 bases in between. This CDR3 is built from 14 residues. CDR3 sequence (DNA): TGTGCCAGCAGCTTTGTTCGGGACACCGGGGAGCTGTTTTTT. The encoded protein is CASSFVRDTGELFF.

The CDR3 spells CASRIGTGGPGTEAFF. Written as DNA, the CDR3 is TGTGCCAGCAGGATAGGGACAGGGGGTCCGGGCACTGAAGCTTTCTTT. The chain carries TRBV28 and TRBJ1-1, with 11 bases lining up with TRBD1. The CDR3 runs 16 residues. Germline lookup yields CDR1 MDHEN and CDR2 SYDVKM. Unmatched junction bases numbered 10, after V lost 6 bases and J lost 4 bases.

This clone showed up just once. The chain links TRBV29-1 to TRBJ1-2; no clear D gene. The CDR3 length is 13 residues. Trimming shortened V by 7 bases and J by 8 bases, and 20 bases separated the two germline ends. Germline V CDR1 and CDR2: SQVTM, ANQGSEA. As DNA, the CDR3 is TGCAGCGCCCGGGTTAGTCTTTTTGGAGGCTACACCTTC. This gives the protein CSARVSLFGGYTF. Full variable domain (rest looked up from reference TRBV29-1 and TRBJ1-2): SAVISQKPSRDICQRGTSLTIQCQVDSQVTMMFWYRQQPGQSLTLIATANQGSEATYESGFVIDKFPISRPNLTFSTLTVSNMSPEDSSIYLCSARVSLFGGYTFGSGTRLTVV.

The chain carries TRBV9 and TRBJ1-1; no clear D. V was clipped by 0 bases and J by 11 bases, with 14 bases between them. The CDR3 has 13 residues. In germline, CDR1 is SGDLS, CDR2 YYNGEE. CDR3 in DNA: TGTGCCAGCAGCGTAGCGGGCAGGTCGGACGCTTTCTTT. Its translation: CASSVAGRSDAFF.

V gene TRBV21-1 combines with J gene TRBJ1-1. TRBV21-1 is a documented pseudogene. The CDR3 is 16 residues long. CDR3 coding DNA: TGTGCCAGCAGCAAACAAAGGTTGCGAAGGAACACTGAAGCTTTCTTT. Its protein product is CASSKQRLRRNTEAFF.

The chain uses TRBV2 and TRBJ1-2; D may be TRBD1 (5 bases). The CDR3 is made up of 14 amino acids. The V end lost 3 bases, the J end lost 4 bases, and 12 bases lay between the germline ends. Germline V lookup: CDR1 SNHLY, CDR2 FYNNEI. The DNA of the CDR3 is TGTGCCAGCAGTGAGGGCGGGGGTAGCTATGGCTACACCTTC. Protein: CASSEGGGSYGYTF. The full variable domain, with the rest looked up from reference TRBV2 and TRBJ1-2, is EPEVTQTPSHQVTQMGQEVILRCVPISNHLYFYWYRQILGQKVEFLVSFYNNEISEKSEIFDDQFSVERPDGSNFTLKIRSTKLEDSAMYFCASSEGGGSYGYTFGSGTRLTVV.

The chain joins TRBV5-1 to TRBJ1-2, with D possibly being TRBD1 (5 bases). Germline-derived CDR1 and CDR2 are SGHRS and YFSETQ. The CDR3 contains 15 residues. V gave up 6 bases and J gave up 6 bases, with 21 bases separating them. The CDR3 DNA sequence: TGCGCCAGCACCCTCCTTGTGCCAGGGAGGGATGGCTACACCTTC. Translation: CASTLLVPGRDGYTF.

V is TRBV2 and J is TRBJ1-4, with D tentatively TRBD1 (5 bases). Looked up from germline, CDR1 is SNHLY and CDR2 is FYNNEI. The CDR3 is 18 amino acids. Trimming took 10 bases from V and 2 from J, leaving 26 bases between them. The DNA of the CDR3 is TGTGCCAACCCTCTGGGGCAGAGCGGGTTAAAGACTAATGAAAAACTGTTTTTT. Translating it yields CANPLGQSGLKTNEKLFF.

This clone was observed a handful of times. The chain has TRBV19 and TRBJ2-6, with TRBD1 identical over 8 bases. Per the germline V gene, CDR1 is LNHDA and CDR2 is SQIVND (reference sequence). With 7 bases clipped from V and 0 bases from J, the junction kept 8 bases outside the gene matches. The CDR3 extends over 17 amino acids. CDR3 loop: CASKGRGQLSGANVLTF. CDR3 sequence (DNA): TGTGCCAGTAAGGGCAGGGGGCAACTCTCTGGGGCCAACGTCCTGACTTTC.

This chain links TRBV6-5 with TRBJ2-5, with D possibly TRBD1 on 6 matching bases. Deletions cut 4 bases from V and 5 bases from J, with 17 bases between. Germline V gene data show CDR1 as MNHEY and CDR2 as SVGAGI. The CDR3 totals 15 residues. CDR3 sequence reads: CASSFTRTEGETQYF. The CDR3 nucleotides read TGTGCCAGCAGTTTTACTAGGACAGAGGGGGAGACCCAGTACTTC.

The rearrangement uses TRBV7-8 and TRBJ2-5; 7 positions agree with TRBD1. The length of the CDR3 is 16 residues. Germline trimming cut 5 bases from V and 5 bases from J; bases unmatched to any gene: 14. In germline, CDR1 is SGHVS, CDR2 FQNEAQ. The chain's CDR3 is CASSPLNRGPLETQYF. As DNA, the CDR3 is TGTGCCAGCAGCCCCCTCAACAGGGGACCGTTGGAGACCCAGTACTTC.

The CDR3 here is CASSIGGQSSEPQHF. The CDR3 DNA reads TGTGCCAGTAGTATAGGAGGACAGAGCTCGGAGCCCCAGCATTTT. The chain joins TRBV19 to TRBJ1-5, with D perhaps TRBD1 (6 bases). The V end lost 1 base, the J end lost 8 bases, and 15 bases lay between the germline ends. This CDR3 region has 15 residues. Per the germline V gene, CDR1 is LNHDA and CDR2 is SQIVND (reference sequence).

The V and J genes are TRBV7-3 and TRBJ2-6; 8 bases line up with TRBD1. CDR1 and CDR2 from the germline V gene are SGHTA and FQGTGA. V shed 4 bases, J shed 4 bases, and the junction held 18 bases outside the gene matches. The CDR3 sequence is 20 residues long. The chain's CDR3 is CASSSYDRGRPLGGANVLTF. The CDR3 bases are TGTGCCAGCAGCTCCTACGACAGGGGCCGTCCCTTAGGGGGGGCCAACGTCCTGACTTTC.

The V call is TRBV5-1, the J call TRBJ1-1; 9 bases agree with TRBD1. This CDR3 spans 14 amino acids. V was pared by 5 bases and J by 6 bases, with 8 bases of the junction left unmatched. Germline CDR1 reads SGHRS; CDR2 reads YFSETQ. The CDR3 loop reads CASRPTGGRSEAFF. CDR3 nucleotide sequence: TGCGCCAGCAGACCGACAGGGGGGAGGTCTGAAGCTTTCTTT.

The chain recombines TRBV19 with TRBJ2-7; 11 nucleotides align to TRBD2. J gave up 4 bases and V 8 bases, and 7 bases lay outside the gene matches. The CDR3 extends over 14 amino acids. The germline V gene has CDR1 LNHDA and CDR2 SQIVND (reference sequence). This CDR3 reads CASASGLAVYEQYF. The DNA for the CDR3 is TGTGCCAGTGCTTCGGGACTAGCGGTTTACGAGCAGTACTTC.

This clone appeared a single time. CDR3 in DNA: TGTGCCAGCAGCCTTGACAGAAACACTGAAGCTTTCTTT. It codes for CASSLDRNTEAFF. The rearrangement links TRBV7-9 to TRBJ1-1; possibly TRBD1 for D (5 bases). Trimming stripped 5 bases from V and 2 bases from J, with 9 bases between. CDR3 length: 13 residues. From germline, CDR1 is SEHNR and CDR2 FQNEAQ (reference sequence).